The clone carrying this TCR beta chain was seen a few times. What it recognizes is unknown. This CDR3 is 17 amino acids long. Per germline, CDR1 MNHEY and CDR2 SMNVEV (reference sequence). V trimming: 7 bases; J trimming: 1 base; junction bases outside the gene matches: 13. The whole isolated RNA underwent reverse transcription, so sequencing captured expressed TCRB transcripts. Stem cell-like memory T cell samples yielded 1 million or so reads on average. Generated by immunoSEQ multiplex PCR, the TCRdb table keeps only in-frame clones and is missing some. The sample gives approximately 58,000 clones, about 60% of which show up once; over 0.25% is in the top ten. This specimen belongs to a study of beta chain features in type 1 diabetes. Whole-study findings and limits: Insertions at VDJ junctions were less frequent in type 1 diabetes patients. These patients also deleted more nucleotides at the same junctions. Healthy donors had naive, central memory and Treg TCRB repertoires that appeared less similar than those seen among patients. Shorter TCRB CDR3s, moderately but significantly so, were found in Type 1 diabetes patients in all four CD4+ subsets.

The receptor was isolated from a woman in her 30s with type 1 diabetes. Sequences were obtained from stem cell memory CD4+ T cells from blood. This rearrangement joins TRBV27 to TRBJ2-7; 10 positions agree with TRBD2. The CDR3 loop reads CASKQMKLAGPSYEQYF. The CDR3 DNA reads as TGTGCCAGCAAGCAGATGAAACTAGCGGGACCTTCCTACGAGCAGTACTTC.